This T cell receptor beta chain was identified in a study of T cells in Graves' hyperthyroidism and ophthalmopathy. Study findings and constraints: Ophthalmopathy, which appeared later, was predicted by the model a median around 6.5 months before onset.

The CDR3 sequence is 12 residues long. In germline, CDR1 is LGHDT, CDR2 YNNKEL (reference sequence). This clonotype has only a few counts. What it recognizes is unknown. Being one base from a much bigger clone, this may be a read error. Orbital computed tomography and thyroid ultrasound, together with serum TRAb and thyroxine and clinical symptoms, were used for diagnoses. The CDR3 regions of TCR beta were amplified from RNA transcripts. The TCR CDR3 was amplified in a first-round RT-PCR using the HTBI primer set. Each CDR3 protein gets one entry after TCRdb re-called the multiplex PCR reads with MiXCR. The sample holds 490,000 or so distinct CDR3 sequences, 15% to 20% seen once.

The receptor comes from a woman in her twenties or thirties with Graves' ophthalmopathy. The chain carries TRBV3-1 and TRBJ2-7; the D gene is possibly TRBD1 (5 bases). Sample: blood. CDR3 DNA sequence: TGTGCCAGCAGCCATTCAGGGCGCGAGCAGCACTTC. Amino acids: CASSHSGREQHF.